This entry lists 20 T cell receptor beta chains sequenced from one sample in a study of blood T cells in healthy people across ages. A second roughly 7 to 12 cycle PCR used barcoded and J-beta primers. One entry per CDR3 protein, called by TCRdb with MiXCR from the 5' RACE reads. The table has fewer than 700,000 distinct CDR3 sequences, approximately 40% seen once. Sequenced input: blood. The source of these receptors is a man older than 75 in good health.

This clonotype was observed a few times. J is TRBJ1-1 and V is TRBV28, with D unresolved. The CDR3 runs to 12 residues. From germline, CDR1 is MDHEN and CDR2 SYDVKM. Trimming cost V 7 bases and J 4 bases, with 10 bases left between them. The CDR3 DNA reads TGTGCCAGCAACTCTGGTATCACTGAAGCTTTCTTT. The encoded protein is CASNSGITEAFF. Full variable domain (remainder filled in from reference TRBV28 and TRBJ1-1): DVKVTQSSRYLVKRTGEKVFLECVQDMDHENMFWYRQDPGLGLRLIYFSYDVKMKEKGDIPEGYSVSREKKERFSLILESASTNQTSMYLCASNSGITEAFFGQGTRLTVV.

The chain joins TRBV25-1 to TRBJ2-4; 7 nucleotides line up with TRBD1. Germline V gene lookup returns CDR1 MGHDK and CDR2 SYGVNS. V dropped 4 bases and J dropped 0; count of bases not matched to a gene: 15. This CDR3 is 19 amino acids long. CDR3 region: CASSGTGQEGQLAKNIQYF. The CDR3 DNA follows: TGTGCCAGCAGTGGAACCGGACAGGAAGGACAACTAGCCAAAAACATTCAGTACTTC.

The chain's CDR3 is CASSQENEETYEQYF. CDR3 DNA: TGCGCCAGCAGCCAAGAGAACGAGGAAACCTACGAGCAGTACTTC. The gene calls are TRBV4-3 and TRBJ2-7; D call uncertain. CDR1 and CDR2 from the germline V gene are LGHNA and YSLEER. This CDR3 region has 15 residues. Between the trimmed V and J ends, which lost 0 bases and 2 bases, there was a span of 11 bases.

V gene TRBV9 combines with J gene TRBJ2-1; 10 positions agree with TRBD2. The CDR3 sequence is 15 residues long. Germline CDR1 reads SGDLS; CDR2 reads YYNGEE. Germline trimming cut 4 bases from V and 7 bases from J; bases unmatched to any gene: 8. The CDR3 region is CASSISGGAWNEQFF. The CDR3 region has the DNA TGTGCCAGCAGCATCAGCGGGGGGGCGTGGAATGAGCAGTTCTTC.

The CDR3 nucleotides read TGTGCCAGCAGCTTGGAGGGGCAAGTCCGCCGGGGGGCCAAAAACATTCAGTACTTC. It specifies CASSLEGQVRRGAKNIQYF. The chain employs TRBV5-6 and TRBJ2-4; D perhaps matches TRBD2 (6 bases). CDR3 size: 19 residues. V was clipped by 0 bases and J by 1 base, with 20 bases between them. Germline CDR1 SGHDT, CDR2 YYEEEE.

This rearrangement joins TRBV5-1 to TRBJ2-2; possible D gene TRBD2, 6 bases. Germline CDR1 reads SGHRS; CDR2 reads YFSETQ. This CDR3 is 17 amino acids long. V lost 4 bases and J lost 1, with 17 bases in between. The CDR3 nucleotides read TGCGCCAGCAGCCCGGAAGAGGTAGCGGTGAACACCGGGGAGCTGTTTTTT. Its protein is CASSPEEVAVNTGELFF.

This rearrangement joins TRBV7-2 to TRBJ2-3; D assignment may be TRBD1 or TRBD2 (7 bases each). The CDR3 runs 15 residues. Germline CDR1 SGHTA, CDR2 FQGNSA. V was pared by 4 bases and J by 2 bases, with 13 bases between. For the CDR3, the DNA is TGTGCCAGCAGCTGGGGGGGACAGTCCACAGATACGCAGTATTTT. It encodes CASSWGGQSTDTQYF. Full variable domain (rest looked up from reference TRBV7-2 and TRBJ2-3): GAGVSQSPSNKVTEKGKDVELRCDPISGHTALYWYRQSLGQGLEFLIYFQGNSAPDKSGLPSDRFSAERTGGSVSTLTIQRTQQEDSAVYLCASSWGGQSTDTQYFGPGTRLTVL.

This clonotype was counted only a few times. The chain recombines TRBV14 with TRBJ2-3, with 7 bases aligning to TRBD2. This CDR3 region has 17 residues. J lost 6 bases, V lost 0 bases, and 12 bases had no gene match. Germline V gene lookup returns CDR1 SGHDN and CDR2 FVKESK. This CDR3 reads CASSQDQRTRARDTQYF. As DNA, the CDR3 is TGTGCCAGCAGCCAAGATCAACGGACTAGGGCTAGGGATACGCAGTATTTT.

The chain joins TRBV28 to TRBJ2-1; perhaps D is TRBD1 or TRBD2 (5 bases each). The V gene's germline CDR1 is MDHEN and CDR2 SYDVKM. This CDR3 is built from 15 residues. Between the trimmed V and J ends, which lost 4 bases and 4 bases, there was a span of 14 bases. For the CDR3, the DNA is TGTGCCAGCAGTTGGCAGGGACGGAATTACAATGAGCAGTTCTTC. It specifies CASSWQGRNYNEQFF.

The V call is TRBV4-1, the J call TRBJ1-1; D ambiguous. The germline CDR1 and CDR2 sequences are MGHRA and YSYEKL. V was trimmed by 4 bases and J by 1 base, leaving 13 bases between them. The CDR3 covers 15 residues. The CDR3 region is CASSRMSSANTEAFF. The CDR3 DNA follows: TGCGCCAGCAGCCGTATGTCCTCCGCGAACACTGAAGCTTTCTTT.

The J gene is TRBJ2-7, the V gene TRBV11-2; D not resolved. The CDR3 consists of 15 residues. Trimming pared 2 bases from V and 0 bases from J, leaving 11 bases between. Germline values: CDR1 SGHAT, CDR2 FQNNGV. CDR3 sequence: CASSLQTVSSYEQYF. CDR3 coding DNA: TGTGCCAGCAGCTTACAGACTGTGAGCTCCTACGAGCAGTACTTC.

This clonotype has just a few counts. The CDR3 DNA reads TGTGCCAGCAGTCATAGCTGGGCTGGCGAGACCCAGTACTTC. This codes for CASSHSWAGETQYF. The chain employs TRBV11-2 and TRBJ2-5; D is uncertain. This CDR3 comprises 14 residues. CDR1 is SGHAT and CDR2 is FQNNGV in the germline V gene. V lost 6 bases, J lost 5 bases, and 16 bases lay in between.

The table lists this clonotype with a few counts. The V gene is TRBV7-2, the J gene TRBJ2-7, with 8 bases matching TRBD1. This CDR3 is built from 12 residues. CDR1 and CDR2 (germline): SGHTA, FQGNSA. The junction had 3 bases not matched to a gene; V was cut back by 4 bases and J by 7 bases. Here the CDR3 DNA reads TGTGCCAGCAGCTCCAGGGGGCGGGAGCAGTACTTC. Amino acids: CASSSRGREQYF.

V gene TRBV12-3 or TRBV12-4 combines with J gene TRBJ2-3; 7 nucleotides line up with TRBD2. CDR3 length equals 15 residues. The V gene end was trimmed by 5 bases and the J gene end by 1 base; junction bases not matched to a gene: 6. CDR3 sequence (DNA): TGTGCCAGCAGTCTGGGGACTACCTGCACAGATACGCAGTATTTT. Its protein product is CASSLGTTCTDTQYF.

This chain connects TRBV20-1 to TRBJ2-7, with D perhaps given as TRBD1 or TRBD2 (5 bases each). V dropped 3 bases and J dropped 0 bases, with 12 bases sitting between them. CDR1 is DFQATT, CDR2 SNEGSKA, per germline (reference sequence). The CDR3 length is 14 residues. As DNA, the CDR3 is TGCAGTGCTAGTATTGGGGGAACCTCCTACGAGCAGTACTTC. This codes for CSASIGGTSYEQYF.

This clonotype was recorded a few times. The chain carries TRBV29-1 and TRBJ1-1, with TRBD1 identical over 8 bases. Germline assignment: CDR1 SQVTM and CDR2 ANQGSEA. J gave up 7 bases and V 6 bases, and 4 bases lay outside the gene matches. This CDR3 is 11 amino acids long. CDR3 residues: CSVDRGSEAFF. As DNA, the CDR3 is TGCAGCGTCGACAGGGGAAGTGAAGCTTTCTTT.

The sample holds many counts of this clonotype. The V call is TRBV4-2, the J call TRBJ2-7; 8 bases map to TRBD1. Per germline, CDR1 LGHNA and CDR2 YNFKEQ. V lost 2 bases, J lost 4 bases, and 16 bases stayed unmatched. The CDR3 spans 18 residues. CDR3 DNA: TGTGCCAGCAGCCAACTATCCGGACAGGGTGGCGTGGGTTACGAGCAGTACTTC. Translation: CASSQLSGQGGVGYEQYF.

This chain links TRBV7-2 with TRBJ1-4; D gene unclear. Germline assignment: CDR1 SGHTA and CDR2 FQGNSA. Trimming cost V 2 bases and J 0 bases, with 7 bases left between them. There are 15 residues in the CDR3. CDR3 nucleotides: TGTGCCAGCAGCTTACTGATTGCAACTAATGAAAAACTGTTTTTT. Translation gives CASSLLIATNEKLFF.

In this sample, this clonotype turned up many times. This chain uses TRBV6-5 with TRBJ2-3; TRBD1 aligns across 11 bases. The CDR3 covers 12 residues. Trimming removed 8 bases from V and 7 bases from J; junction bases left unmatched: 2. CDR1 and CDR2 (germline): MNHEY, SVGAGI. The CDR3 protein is CASGTGGNTQYF. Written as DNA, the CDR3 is TGTGCCAGCGGGACAGGGGGGAATACGCAGTATTTT.

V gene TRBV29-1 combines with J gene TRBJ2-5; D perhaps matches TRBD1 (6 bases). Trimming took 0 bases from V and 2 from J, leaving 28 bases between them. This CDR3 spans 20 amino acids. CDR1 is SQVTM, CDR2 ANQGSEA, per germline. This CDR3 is CSVEDLIFTFRDTQQETQYF. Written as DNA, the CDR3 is TGCAGCGTTGAAGACCTAATTTTTACCTTCCGGGACACCCAACAAGAGACCCAGTACTTC.